This passage covers 2 T cell receptor beta chains from one sample sequenced in a study of blood T cells in healthy people across ages. Using a J-beta primer mix together with a sample-barcoded 5' primer, a second PCR was run for roughly 6 to 11 cycles. TCRdb analysed the 5' RACE reads with MiXCR anew, one entry per CDR3 protein. The data show 1.5 million to 2 million distinct CDR3 sequences, with roughly 52% seen just once and approximately 2.1% held by the top ten. What was sequenced was blood. These receptors were taken from a woman between 40 and 50 years old in good health.

In regard to this clonotype: Germline and junction disagree at one end, which may indicate a read error. The genes are TRBV5-1 and TRBJ2-1; TRBD2 matches 10 bases. The length of the CDR3 is 16 residues. Germline loops: CDR1 SGHRS, CDR2 YFSETQ. CDR3 sequence reads: CAGSLDGTSEYNEQFF. CDR3 in DNA: TGCGCCGGCAGCTTGGACGGGACTAGCGAGTACAATGAGCAGTTCTTC. The whole variable domain, filled in from reference TRBV5-1 and TRBJ2-1, reads KAGVTQTPRYLIKTRGQQVTLSCSPISGHRSVSWYQQTPGQGLQFLFEYFSETQRNKGNFPGRFSGRQFSNSRSEMNVSTLELGDSALYLCAGSLDGTSEYNEQFFGPGTRLTVL.

In DNA form, the CDR3 reads TGTGCCACCAGCAGCTTGGGCAGGAACACTGAAGCTTTCTTT. It translates to CATSSLGRNTEAFF. The chain joins TRBV15 to TRBJ1-1; D remains ambiguous. V was pared by 3 bases and J by 1 base, with 9 bases between. Per the germline V gene, CDR1 is LNHNV and CDR2 is YYDKDF (reference sequence). This CDR3 is 14 amino acids long.